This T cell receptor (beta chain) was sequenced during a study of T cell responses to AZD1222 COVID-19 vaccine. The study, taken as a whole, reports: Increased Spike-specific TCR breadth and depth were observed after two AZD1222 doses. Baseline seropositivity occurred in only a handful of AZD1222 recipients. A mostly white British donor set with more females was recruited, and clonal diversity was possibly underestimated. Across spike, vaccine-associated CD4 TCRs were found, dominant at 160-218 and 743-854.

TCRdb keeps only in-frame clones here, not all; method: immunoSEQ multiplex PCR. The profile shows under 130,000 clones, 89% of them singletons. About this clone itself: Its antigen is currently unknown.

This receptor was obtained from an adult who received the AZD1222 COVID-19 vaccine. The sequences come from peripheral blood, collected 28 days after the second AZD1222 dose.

The CDR3 region is CASSPLSREQYF. The CDR3 DNA reads TGTGCCAGCAGCCCCCTGTCGAGGGAGCAGTACTTC. The chain has TRBV12-3 or TRBV12-4 and TRBJ2-7; D is uncertain. V was shortened by 6 bases and J by 7 bases, with 13 bases between the two germline ends. The CDR3 covers 12 residues.